This entry lists 5 T cell receptor beta chains sequenced from one sample in a study of cytomegalovirus exposure and HLA in healthy donors. Both 60 Vbeta primers and 13 Jbeta primers went into the PCR. Here immunoSEQ multiplex PCR was the method, and the copy in TCRdb shows in-frame clones only, minus some. The sample carries about 140,000 clones, roughly 71% recorded once. Sequencing was carried out using PBMCs. These receptors were taken from a man aged 25 to 45 in good health and CMV-seronegative.

This sequence joins TRBV7-2 and TRBJ2-7; 10 bases line up with TRBD2. Germline lookup yields CDR1 SGHTA and CDR2 FQGNSA. With 5 bases clipped from V and 4 bases from J, the junction kept 8 bases outside the gene matches. This CDR3 spans 15 amino acids. For the CDR3, the DNA is TGTGCCAGCAGCCCTACCCCTAGCGGGGGATACGAGCAGTACTTC. Its translation is CASSPTPSGGYEQYF.

The chain is built from TRBV7-8 and TRBJ1-3; D possibly corresponds to TRBD1 (6 bases). CDR1 and CDR2 (germline): SGHVS, FQNEAQ. This CDR3 is built from 14 residues. The V and J ends lost 5 bases and 4 bases respectively, with 12 bases between them. In DNA, the CDR3 is TGTGCCAGCAGCGTACAGGGTGGCGGAAACACCATATATTTT. It encodes CASSVQGGGNTIYF.

This clone was counted only a few times. The chain recombines TRBV6-5 with TRBJ1-1; tentative D call: TRBD1 (6 bases). There are 14 residues in the CDR3. Germline V gene data show CDR1 as MNHEY and CDR2 as SVGAGI. Trimming stripped 6 bases from V and 10 bases from J, with 21 bases between. In DNA form, the CDR3 reads TGTGCCAGCAGCCCCACCTACGGACAGCTCCGAGCTTTCTTT. Its protein is CASSPTYGQLRAFF.

Comments on this clone: The sample carries other DNA sequences with the same CDR3. The rearrangement joins TRBV12-5 to TRBJ2-5; maybe TRBD2 (6 bases). The V end was cut by 1 base, the J end by 2 bases, with 11 bases between. The CDR3 is 15 residues long. Germline V lookup: CDR1 LGHNT, CDR2 FRNRAP. CDR3: CASGLARDFQETQYF. CDR3 nucleotide sequence: TGTGCTAGTGGTTTGGCTCGGGACTTTCAAGAGACCCAGTACTTC.

This chain uses TRBV10-3 with TRBJ2-1, with TRBD2 matching over 11 bases. Germline CDR1 ENHRY, CDR2 SYGVKD. V was pared by 5 bases and J by 0 bases, with 6 bases of the junction left unmatched. The CDR3 runs to 17 residues. This chain's CDR3 is CAISTTSGKDSYNEQFF. The CDR3 DNA follows: TGTGCCATCAGTACGACTAGCGGGAAGGACTCCTACAATGAGCAGTTCTTC.